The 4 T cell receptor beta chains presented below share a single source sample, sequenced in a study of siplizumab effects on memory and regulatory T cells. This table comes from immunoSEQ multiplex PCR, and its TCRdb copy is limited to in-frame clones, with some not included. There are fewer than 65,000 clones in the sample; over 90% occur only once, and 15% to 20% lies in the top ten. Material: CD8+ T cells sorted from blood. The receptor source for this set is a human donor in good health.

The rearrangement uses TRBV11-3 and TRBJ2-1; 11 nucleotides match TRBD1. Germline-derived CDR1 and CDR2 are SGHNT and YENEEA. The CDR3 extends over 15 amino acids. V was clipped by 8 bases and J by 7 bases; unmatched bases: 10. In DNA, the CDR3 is TGTGCCAGCTCGGATCGGACAGGGGGCTTAAATGAGCAGTTCTTC. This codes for CASSDRTGGLNEQFF. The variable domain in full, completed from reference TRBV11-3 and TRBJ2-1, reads EAGVVQSPRYKIIEKKQPVAFWCNPISGHNTLYWYLQNLGQGPELLIRYENEEAVDDSQLPKDRFSAERLKGVDSTLKIQPAELGDSAVYLCASSDRTGGLNEQFFGPGTRLTVL.

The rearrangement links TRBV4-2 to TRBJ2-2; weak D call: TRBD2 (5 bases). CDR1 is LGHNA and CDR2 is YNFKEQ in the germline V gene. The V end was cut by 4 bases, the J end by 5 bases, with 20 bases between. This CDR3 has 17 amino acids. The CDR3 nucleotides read TGTGCCAGCAGCCCCCGCGCTGGAGGCGGCGGGACCGGGGAGCTGTTTTTT. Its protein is CASSPRAGGGGTGELFF.

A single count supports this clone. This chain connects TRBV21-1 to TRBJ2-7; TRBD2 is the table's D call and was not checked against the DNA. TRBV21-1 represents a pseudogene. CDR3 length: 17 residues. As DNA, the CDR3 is TGTGCCAGCAGCAAAGGGGGGCTAGCGGGAGTCTGCTACGAGCAGTACTTC. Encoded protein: CASSKGGLAGVCYEQYF.

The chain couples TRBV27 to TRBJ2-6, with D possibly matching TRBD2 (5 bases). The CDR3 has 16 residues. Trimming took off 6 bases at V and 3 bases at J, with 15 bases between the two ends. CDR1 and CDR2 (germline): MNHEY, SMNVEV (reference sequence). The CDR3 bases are TGTGCCAGCAGCCATAACGCGCGGGTTGGGGCCAACGTCCTGACTTTC. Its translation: CASSHNARVGANVLTF.